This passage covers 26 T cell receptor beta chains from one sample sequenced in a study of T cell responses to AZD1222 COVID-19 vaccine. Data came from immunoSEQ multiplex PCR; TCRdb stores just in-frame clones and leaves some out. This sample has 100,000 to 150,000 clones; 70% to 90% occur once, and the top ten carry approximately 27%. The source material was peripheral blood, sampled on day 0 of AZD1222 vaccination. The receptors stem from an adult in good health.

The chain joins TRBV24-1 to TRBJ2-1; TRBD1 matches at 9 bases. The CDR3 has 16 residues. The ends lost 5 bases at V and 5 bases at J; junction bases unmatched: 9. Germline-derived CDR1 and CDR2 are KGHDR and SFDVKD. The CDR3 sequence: CATSGTGTGLNNEQFF. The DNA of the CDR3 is TGTGCCACCAGTGGTACCGGGACAGGGCTTAACAATGAGCAGTTCTTC.

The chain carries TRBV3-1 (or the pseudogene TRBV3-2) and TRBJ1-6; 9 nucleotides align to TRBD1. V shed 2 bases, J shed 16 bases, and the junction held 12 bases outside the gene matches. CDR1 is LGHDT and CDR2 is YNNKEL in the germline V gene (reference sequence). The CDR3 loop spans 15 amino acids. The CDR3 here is CASSQSPPPTGGLHF. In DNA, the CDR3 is TGTGCCAGCAGCCAATCCCCCCCACCGACAGGGGGGCTCCACTTT.

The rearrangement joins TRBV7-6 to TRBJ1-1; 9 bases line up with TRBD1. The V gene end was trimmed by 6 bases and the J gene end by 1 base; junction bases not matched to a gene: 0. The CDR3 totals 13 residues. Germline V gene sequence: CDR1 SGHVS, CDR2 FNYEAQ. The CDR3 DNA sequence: TGTGCCAGCAGGGGACAGGGGAACACTGAAGCTTTCTTT. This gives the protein CASRGQGNTEAFF. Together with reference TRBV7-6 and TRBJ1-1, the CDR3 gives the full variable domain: GAGVSQSPRYKVTKRGQDVALRCDPISGHVSLYWYRQALGQGPEFLTYFNYEAQQDKSGLPNDRFSAERPEGSISTLTIQRTEQRDSAMYRCASRGQGNTEAFFGQGTRLTVV.

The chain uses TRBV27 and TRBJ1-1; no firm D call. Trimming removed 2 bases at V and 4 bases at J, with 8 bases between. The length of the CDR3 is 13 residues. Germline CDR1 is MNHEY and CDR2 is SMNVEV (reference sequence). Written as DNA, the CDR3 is TGTGCCAGCAGTTTAATGGAAACCACTGAAGCTTTCTTT. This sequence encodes CASSLMETTEAFF.

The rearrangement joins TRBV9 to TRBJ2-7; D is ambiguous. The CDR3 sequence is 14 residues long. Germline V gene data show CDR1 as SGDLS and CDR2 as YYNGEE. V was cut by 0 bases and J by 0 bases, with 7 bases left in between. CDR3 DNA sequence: TGTGCCAGCAGCGTAGAGTCAGGCTCCTACGAGCAGTACTTC. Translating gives CASSVESGSYEQYF.

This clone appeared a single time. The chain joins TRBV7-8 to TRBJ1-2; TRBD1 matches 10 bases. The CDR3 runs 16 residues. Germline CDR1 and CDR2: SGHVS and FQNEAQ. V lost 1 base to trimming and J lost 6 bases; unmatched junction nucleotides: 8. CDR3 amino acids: CASSLDRDRGSHGYTF. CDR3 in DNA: TGTGCCAGCAGCTTAGATAGGGACAGGGGTAGCCATGGCTACACCTTC. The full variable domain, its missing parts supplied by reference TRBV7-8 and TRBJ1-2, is GAGVSQSPRYKVAKRGQDVALRCDPISGHVSLFWYQQALGQGPEFLTYFQNEAQLDKSGLPSDRFFAERPEGSVSTLKIQRTQQEDSAVYLCASSLDRDRGSHGYTFGSGTRLTVV.

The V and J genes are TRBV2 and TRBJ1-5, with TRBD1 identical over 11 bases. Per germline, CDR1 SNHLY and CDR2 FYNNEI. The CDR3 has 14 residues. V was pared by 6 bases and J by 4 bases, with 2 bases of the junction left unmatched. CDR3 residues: CASSRDRGNQPQHF. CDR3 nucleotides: TGTGCCAGCAGCCGGGACAGGGGGAATCAGCCCCAGCATTTT.

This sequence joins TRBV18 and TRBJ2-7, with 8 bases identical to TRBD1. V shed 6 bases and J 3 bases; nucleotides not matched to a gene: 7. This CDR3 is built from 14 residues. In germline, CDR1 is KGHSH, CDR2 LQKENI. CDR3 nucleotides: TGTGCCAGCTCCCCCTCAACAGGGGGCTACGAGCAGTACTTC. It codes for CASSPSTGGYEQYF.

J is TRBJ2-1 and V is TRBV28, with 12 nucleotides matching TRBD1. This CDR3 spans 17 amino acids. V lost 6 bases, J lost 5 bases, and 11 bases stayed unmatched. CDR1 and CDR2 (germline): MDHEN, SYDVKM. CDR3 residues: CASRGTGGIGGHNEQFF. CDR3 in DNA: TGTGCCAGCAGAGGGACAGGGGGCATTGGGGGGCACAATGAGCAGTTCTTC.

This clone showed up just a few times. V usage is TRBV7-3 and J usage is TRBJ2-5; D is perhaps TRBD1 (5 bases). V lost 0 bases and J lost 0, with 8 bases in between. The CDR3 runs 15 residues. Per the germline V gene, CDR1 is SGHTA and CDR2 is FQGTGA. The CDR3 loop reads CASSLTPQDQETQYF. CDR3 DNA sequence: TGTGCCAGCAGCTTAACGCCACAGGACCAAGAGACCCAGTACTTC.

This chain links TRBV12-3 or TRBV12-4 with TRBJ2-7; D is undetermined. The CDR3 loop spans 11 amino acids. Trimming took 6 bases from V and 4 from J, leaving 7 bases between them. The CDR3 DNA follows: TGTGCCAGCAGCGACAATTACGAGCAGTACTTC. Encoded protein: CASSDNYEQYF.

DNA for the CDR3: TGTGCCACCAGCAGAGATCGAGAAGAAAAACTGTTTTTT. It specifies CATSRDREEKLFF. The V and J genes are TRBV15 and TRBJ1-4; no definite D call. CDR3 length equals 13 residues. Germline assignment: CDR1 LNHNV and CDR2 YYDKDF (reference sequence). The V end lost 0 bases, the J end lost 8 bases, and 7 bases lay between the germline ends.

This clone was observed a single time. The chain's CDR3 is CASSLNSNYGYTF. CDR3 nucleotide sequence: TGTGCCAGCAGTTTAAACAGTAACTATGGCTACACCTTC. The chain recombines TRBV12-3 or TRBV12-4 with TRBJ1-2; D is unresolved. Trimming removed 2 bases at V and 1 base at J, with 5 bases between. CDR3 length equals 13 residues.

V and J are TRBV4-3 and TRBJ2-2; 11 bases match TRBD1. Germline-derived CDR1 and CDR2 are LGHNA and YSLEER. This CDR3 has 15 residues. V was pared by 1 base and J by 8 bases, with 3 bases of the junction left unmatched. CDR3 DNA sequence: TGCGCCAGCAGCCAAGCGGACAGGGGGCCTGGGGAGCTGTTTTTT. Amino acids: CASSQADRGPGELFF.

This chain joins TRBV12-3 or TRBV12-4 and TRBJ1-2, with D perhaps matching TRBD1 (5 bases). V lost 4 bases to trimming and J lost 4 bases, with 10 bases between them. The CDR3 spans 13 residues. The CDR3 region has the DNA TGTGCCAGCAGTTACCCCGGGGCCTATGGCTACACCTTC. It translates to CASSYPGAYGYTF.

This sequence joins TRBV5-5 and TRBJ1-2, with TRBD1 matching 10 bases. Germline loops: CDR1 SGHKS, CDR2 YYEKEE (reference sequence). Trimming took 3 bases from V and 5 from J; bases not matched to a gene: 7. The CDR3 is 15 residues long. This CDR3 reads CASSSPTGGGYGYTF. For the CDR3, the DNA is TGTGCCAGCAGCTCTCCGACAGGGGGCGGTTATGGCTACACCTTC.

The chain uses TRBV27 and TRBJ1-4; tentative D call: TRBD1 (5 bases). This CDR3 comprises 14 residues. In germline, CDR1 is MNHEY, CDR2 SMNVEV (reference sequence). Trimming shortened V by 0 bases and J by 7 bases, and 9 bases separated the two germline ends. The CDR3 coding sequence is TGTGCCAGCAGTTTATCAGGGGCCGTTGAAAAACTGTTTTTT. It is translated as CASSLSGAVEKLFF.

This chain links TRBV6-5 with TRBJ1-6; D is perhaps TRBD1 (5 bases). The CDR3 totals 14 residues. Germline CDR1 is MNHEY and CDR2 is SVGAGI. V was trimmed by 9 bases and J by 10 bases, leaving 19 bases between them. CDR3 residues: CASGGWQGTSPLHF. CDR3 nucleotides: TGTGCCAGTGGGGGGTGGCAGGGAACCTCACCCCTCCACTTT.

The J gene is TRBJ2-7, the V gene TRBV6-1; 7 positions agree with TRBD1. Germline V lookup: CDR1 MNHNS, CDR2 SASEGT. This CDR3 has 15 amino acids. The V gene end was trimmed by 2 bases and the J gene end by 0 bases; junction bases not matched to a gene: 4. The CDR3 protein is CASSERQGISYEQYF. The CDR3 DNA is TGTGCCAGCAGTGAAAGACAGGGAATCTCCTACGAGCAGTACTTC.

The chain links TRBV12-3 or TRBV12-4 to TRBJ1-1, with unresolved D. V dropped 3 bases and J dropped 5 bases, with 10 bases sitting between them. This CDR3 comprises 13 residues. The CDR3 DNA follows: TGTGCCAGCAGTTTTAGGGTTTCTACTGAAGCTTTCTTT. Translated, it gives CASSFRVSTEAFF.

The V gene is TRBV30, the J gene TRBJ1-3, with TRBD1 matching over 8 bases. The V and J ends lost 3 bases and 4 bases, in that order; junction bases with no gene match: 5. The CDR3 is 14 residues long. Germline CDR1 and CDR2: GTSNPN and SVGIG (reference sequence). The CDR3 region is CAWRPTGEGNTIYF. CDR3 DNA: TGTGCCTGGAGACCGACAGGGGAAGGAAACACCATATATTTT.

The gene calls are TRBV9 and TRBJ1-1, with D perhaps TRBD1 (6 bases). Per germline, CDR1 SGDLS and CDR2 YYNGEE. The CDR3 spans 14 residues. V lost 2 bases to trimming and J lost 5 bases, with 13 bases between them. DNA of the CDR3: TGTGCCAGCAGCGTTGAGGGGGGCTGGACTGAAGCTTTCTTT. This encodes CASSVEGGWTEAFF.

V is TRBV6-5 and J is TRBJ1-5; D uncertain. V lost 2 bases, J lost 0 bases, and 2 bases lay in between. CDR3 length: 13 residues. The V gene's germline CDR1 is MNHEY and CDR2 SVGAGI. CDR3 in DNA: TGTGCCAGCAGTTACGATAGCAATCAGCCCCAGCATTTT. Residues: CASSYDSNQPQHF.

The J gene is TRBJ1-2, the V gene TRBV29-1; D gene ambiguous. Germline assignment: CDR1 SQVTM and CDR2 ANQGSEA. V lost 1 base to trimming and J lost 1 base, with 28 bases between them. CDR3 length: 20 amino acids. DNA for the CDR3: TGCAGCGTTGAAGGTCTCCCAACCAGATCTGGATTGCGCATTAACTATGGCTACACCTTC. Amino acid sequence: CSVEGLPTRSGLRINYGYTF.

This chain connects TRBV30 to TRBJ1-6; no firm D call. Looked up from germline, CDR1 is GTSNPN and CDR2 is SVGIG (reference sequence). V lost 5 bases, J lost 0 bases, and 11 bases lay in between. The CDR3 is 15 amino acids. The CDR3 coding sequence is TGTGCCTGGGGGGTTGAAGGCTCCTATAATTCACCCCTCCACTTT. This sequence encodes CAWGVEGSYNSPLHF.

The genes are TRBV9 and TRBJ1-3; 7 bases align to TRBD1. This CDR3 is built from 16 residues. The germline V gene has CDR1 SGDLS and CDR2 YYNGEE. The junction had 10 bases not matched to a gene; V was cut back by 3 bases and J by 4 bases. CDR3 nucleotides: TGTGCCAGCAGCGCCCGGGAGGGGGCTGGCGGAAACACCATATATTTT. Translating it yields CASSAREGAGGNTIYF.